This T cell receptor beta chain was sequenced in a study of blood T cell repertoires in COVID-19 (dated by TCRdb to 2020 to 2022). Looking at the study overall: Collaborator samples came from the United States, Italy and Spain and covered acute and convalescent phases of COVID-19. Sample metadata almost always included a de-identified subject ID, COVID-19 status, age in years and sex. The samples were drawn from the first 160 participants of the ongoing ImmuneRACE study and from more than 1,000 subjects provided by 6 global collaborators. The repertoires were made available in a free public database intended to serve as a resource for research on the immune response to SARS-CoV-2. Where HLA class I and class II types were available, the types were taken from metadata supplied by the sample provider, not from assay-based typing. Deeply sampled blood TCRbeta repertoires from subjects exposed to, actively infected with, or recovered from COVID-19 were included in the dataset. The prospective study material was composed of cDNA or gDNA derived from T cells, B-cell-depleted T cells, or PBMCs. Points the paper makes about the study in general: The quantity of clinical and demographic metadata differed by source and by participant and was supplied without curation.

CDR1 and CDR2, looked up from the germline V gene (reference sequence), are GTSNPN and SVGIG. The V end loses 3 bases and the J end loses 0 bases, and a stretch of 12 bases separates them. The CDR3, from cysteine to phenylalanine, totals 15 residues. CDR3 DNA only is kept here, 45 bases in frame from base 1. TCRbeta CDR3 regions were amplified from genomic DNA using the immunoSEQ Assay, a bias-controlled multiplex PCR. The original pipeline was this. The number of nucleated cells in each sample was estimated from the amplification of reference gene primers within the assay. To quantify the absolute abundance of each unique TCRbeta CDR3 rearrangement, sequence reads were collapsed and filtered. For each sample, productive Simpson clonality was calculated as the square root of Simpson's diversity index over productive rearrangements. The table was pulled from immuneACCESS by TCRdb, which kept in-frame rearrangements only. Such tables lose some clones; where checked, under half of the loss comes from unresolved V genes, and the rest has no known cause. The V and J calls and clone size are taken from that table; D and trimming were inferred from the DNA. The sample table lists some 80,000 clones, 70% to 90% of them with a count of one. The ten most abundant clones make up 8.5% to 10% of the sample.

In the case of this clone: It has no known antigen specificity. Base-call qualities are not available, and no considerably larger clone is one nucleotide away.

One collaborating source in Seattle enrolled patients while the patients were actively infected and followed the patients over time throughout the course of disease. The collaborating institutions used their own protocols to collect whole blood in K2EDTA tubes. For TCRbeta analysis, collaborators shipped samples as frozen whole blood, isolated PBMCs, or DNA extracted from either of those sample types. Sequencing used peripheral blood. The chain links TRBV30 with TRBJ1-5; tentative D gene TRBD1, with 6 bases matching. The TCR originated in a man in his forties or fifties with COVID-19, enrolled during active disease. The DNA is TGTGCCTGGAGAGAAAAAGGGGGTAGCAATCAGCCCCAGCATTTT. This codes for CAWREKGGSNQPQHF.